The 13 T cell receptor beta chains given below trace back to one sample, sequenced in a study of cytomegalovirus exposure and HLA in healthy donors. Researchers ran the PCR with 60 Vbeta and 13 Jbeta primers. This table comes from immunoSEQ multiplex PCR, and its TCRdb copy is limited to in-frame clones, with some not included. The sample holds about 160,000 clones, roughly 77% seen once. Input material: PBMCs. All receptors derive from a woman aged 18-29 years in good health and CMV-seronegative.

CDR3 sequence reads: CASSVIAGSTDTQYF. In DNA form, the CDR3 reads TGTGCCAGCAGTGTAATAGCGGGATCCACAGATACGCAGTATTTT. V usage is TRBV6-1 and J usage is TRBJ2-3; 8 bases line up with TRBD2. The CDR3 has 15 residues. Germline values: CDR1 MNHNS, CDR2 SASEGT. V dropped 4 bases and J dropped 2; count of bases not matched to a gene: 5.

The chain is built from TRBV7-9 and TRBJ1-3, with 8 positions matching TRBD1. Germline CDR1 SEHNR, CDR2 FQNEAQ (reference sequence). The CDR3 spans 18 residues. The V gene end was trimmed by 5 bases and the J gene end by 5 bases; junction bases not matched to a gene: 17. DNA of the CDR3: TGTGCCAGCAGCCAATACACATCGACAGGGGAAGCCCGAAACACCATATATTTT. Protein: CASSQYTSTGEARNTIYF.

The gene calls are TRBV6-1 and TRBJ1-2; no clear D. CDR1 is MNHNS, CDR2 SASEGT, per germline. Trimming pared 10 bases from V and 2 bases from J, leaving 11 bases between. The length of the CDR3 is 12 residues. CDR3 amino acids: CATRPGNYGYTF. CDR3 coding DNA: TGTGCCACCCGGCCAGGCAACTATGGCTACACCTTC.

The rearrangement joins TRBV5-1 to TRBJ2-3; D possibly corresponds to TRBD1 (6 bases). The germline gives CDR1 SGHRS, CDR2 YFSETQ. Trimming removed 2 bases from V and 2 bases from J, with 9 bases in between. The CDR3 sequence is 14 residues long. CDR3 amino acids: CASSFGTTTDTQYF. CDR3 nucleotide sequence: TGCGCCAGCAGCTTCGGGACAACCACAGATACGCAGTATTTT.

This chain links TRBV7-7 with TRBJ2-1; 10 bases align to TRBD1. Germline V lookup: CDR1 SSHAT, CDR2 FNYEAQ (reference sequence). V was pared by 4 bases and J by 5 bases, with 8 bases of the junction left unmatched. There are 16 residues in the CDR3. CDR3 DNA sequence: TGTGCCAGCAGCTCCTCCGGGACAGGGGCCGACAATGAGCAGTTCTTC. Its translation: CASSSSGTGADNEQFF.

This sequence joins TRBV27 and TRBJ2-7; 7 bases align to TRBD1. The ends lost 1 base at V and 0 bases at J; junction bases unmatched: 12. The CDR3 totals 18 residues. Germline V gives CDR1 MNHEY, CDR2 SMNVEV (reference sequence). Here the CDR3 DNA reads TGTGCCAGCAGTTTATTAGGGGACAGCGATAAATCCTCCTACGAGCAGTACTTC. Its translation is CASSLLGDSDKSSYEQYF.

The chain links TRBV28 to TRBJ2-2, with D hard to call. CDR3 size: 14 residues. V was pared by 3 bases and J by 2 bases, with 7 bases between. Per germline, CDR1 MDHEN and CDR2 SYDVKM. CDR3 amino acids: CASSFAPNTGELFF. CDR3 nucleotide sequence: TGTGCCAGCAGTTTCGCGCCCAACACCGGGGAGCTGTTTTTT.

The V gene is TRBV27, the J gene TRBJ2-2, with 8 bases that match TRBD1. Germline V gene lookup returns CDR1 MNHEY and CDR2 SMNVEV (reference sequence). Trimming at V came to 2 bases and at J to 1 base, leaving 6 bases not matched to a gene. This CDR3 region has 17 residues. The CDR3: CASSLPDGTGNTGELFF. CDR3 in DNA: TGTGCCAGCAGTTTACCGGATGGGACAGGGAACACCGGGGAGCTGTTTTTT.

The chain carries TRBV7-2 and TRBJ1-4, with D maybe TRBD1 (5 bases). From germline, CDR1 is SGHTA and CDR2 FQGNSA. V lost 1 base, J lost 4 bases, and 10 bases lay in between. The CDR3 length is 15 residues. CDR3 DNA: TGTGCCAGCAGCTTAGTCGCAGGGAATAATGAAAAACTGTTTTTT. This codes for CASSLVAGNNEKLFF. The full variable domain, with the rest looked up from reference TRBV7-2 and TRBJ1-4, is GAGVSQSPSNKVTEKGKDVELRCDPISGHTALYWYRQSLGQGLEFLIYFQGNSAPDKSGLPSDRFSAERTGGSVSTLTIQRTQQEDSAVYLCASSLVAGNNEKLFFGSGTQLSVL.

The V gene is TRBV5-1, the J gene TRBJ2-1, with 14 bases identical to TRBD2. Per germline, CDR1 SGHRS and CDR2 YFSETQ. V shed 5 bases and J 6 bases; nucleotides not matched to a gene: 7. The CDR3 runs to 16 residues. The CDR3 DNA is TGCGCCAGCAGTCCCGGACTAGCGGGAGGTTCCAATGAGCAGTTCTTC. Residues: CASSPGLAGGSNEQFF.

The chain recombines TRBV19 with TRBJ1-3; possibly TRBD1 for D (6 bases). Trimming took 5 bases from V and 0 from J, leaving 11 bases between them. Germline CDR1 reads LNHDA; CDR2 reads SQIVND (reference sequence). This CDR3 spans 15 amino acids. In nucleotides, the CDR3 is TGTGCCAGTAGTTGGACAGAGAGCTCTGGAAACACCATATATTTT. It specifies CASSWTESSGNTIYF. Variable domain in full (rest from reference TRBV19 and TRBJ1-3): DGGITQSPKYLFRKEGQNVTLSCEQNLNHDAMYWYRQDPGQGLRLIYYSQIVNDFQKGDIAEGYSVSREKKESFPLTVTSAQKNPTAFYLCASSWTESSGNTIYFGEGSWLTVV.

This clone was detected once. The rearrangement joins TRBV14 to TRBJ1-3; D is unclear. Germline CDR1 reads SGHDN; CDR2 reads FVKESK. With 4 bases removed from V and 0 bases from J, the gap between germline ends came to 13 bases. The CDR3 totals 16 residues. The CDR3 is CASSPRGWGSGNTIYF. The CDR3 DNA is TGTGCCAGCAGCCCTAGAGGGTGGGGCTCTGGAAACACCATATATTTT.

The genes are TRBV7-2 and TRBJ2-3, with D unclear. CDR1 SGHTA and CDR2 FQGNSA come from the germline V gene. The CDR3 is made up of 14 amino acids. With 5 bases removed from V and 0 bases from J, the gap between germline ends came to 9 bases. CDR3 sequence (DNA): TGTGCCAGCAGCCCCTCCTATAGCACAGATACGCAGTATTTT. This translates into CASSPSYSTDTQYF.